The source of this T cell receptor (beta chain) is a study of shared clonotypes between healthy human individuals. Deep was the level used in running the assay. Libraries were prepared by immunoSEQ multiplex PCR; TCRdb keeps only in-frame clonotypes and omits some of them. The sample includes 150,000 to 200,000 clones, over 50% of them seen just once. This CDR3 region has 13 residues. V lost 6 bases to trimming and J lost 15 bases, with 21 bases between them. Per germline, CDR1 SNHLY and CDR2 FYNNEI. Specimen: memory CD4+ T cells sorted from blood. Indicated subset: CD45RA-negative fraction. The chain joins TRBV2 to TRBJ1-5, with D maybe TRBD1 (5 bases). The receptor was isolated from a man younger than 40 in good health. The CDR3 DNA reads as TGTGCCAGCAGAGGGTCAGGGTATCCCGCCCGGCATTTT. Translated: CASRGSGYPARHF.